This paragraph reports one T cell receptor beta chain. The target antigen is unknown. This CDR3 has 16 amino acids. Per germline, CDR1 MGHDK and CDR2 SYGVNS. The V and J ends lost 8 bases and 4 bases respectively, with 22 bases between them. The data stem from a study of CD4+ T cells in melanoma. Study conclusions and caveats: A reported correlation linked neoantigen-specific CD4+ T cells to CD8+, macrophage and B cell function.

Clones were sequenced by immunoSEQ multiplex PCR, and TCRdb holds only the in-frame ones, with some missing. The table has approximately 11,000 clones, approximately 68% seen once. The specimen was cells from a culture (not recorded whether cultured in vitro). The sequence was collected from a human donor with melanoma. The chain uses TRBV25-1 and TRBJ2-3, with unresolved D. The CDR3 nucleotides read TGTGCCAGCGCGCCCTGGTCGGGTCTAGAGTCAGATACGCAGTATTTT. It encodes CASAPWSGLESDTQYF.